The text below deals with one TCR beta chain. Its antigen is currently unknown. Using immunoSEQ multiplex PCR, the repertoire was profiled, and TCRdb retains in-frame clones only, with some absent. The repertoire holds some 140,000 clones, with about nine tenths as singletons. The record originates from a study of graft-versus-host responses after intestinal transplantation. The clonotype was recovered from a human donor who received an intestinal transplant. The source was unstimulated CD4+ T cells sorted from spleen or lymph node cells, collected before intestinal transplant.

The CDR3: CASSLTRRTLPTSGDLPTDTQYF. The CDR3 DNA reads TGTGCCAGCAGCCTTACCCGTCGGACACTACCGACTAGCGGGGACCTGCCCACAGATACGCAGTATTTT. This chain connects TRBV4-2 to TRBJ2-3; 11 bases are a match to TRBD2. V lost 4 bases to trimming and J lost 2 bases; unmatched junction nucleotides: 26. This CDR3 has 23 residues. Germline-derived CDR1 and CDR2 are LGHNA and YNFKEQ.